The 32 T cell receptor beta chains given below trace back to one sample, sequenced in a study of blood T cell repertoires in COVID-19. Profiling relied on immunoSEQ multiplex PCR, and the TCRdb table lists in-frame clones only, not all of them. The data contain about 190,000 clones, over 80% of them singletons. The sequenced sample consisted of PBMCs or T cells enriched from blood (not recorded which). These receptors originate from a woman under 40 who had been exposed to COVID-19.

The chain has TRBV15 and TRBJ1-1; D gene uncertain. Trimming left V 5 bases short and J 4 bases short, with 11 bases between. The CDR3 runs to 13 residues. The germline V gene encodes CDR1 LNHNV and CDR2 YYDKDF (reference sequence). The CDR3 here is CATSGGHSTEAFF. The CDR3 nucleotides read TGTGCCACCAGCGGTGGGCATAGCACTGAAGCTTTCTTT.

The chain recombines TRBV14 with TRBJ2-7; 7 positions agree with TRBD1. The CDR3 is 15 amino acids. Germline V gene data show CDR1 as SGHDN and CDR2 as FVKESK. J lost 0 bases, V lost 1 base, and 3 bases had no gene match. CDR3 loop: CASSQVDRASYEQYF. The CDR3 DNA reads TGTGCCAGCAGCCAAGTTGACAGGGCCTCCTACGAGCAGTACTTC.

The chain has TRBV12-5 and TRBJ1-2; D gene unclear. V was clipped by 6 bases and J by 0 bases, with 11 bases between them. The CDR3 is made up of 14 amino acids. Germline V lookup: CDR1 LGHNT, CDR2 FRNRAP. In DNA, the CDR3 is TGTGCTAGTGGCACCATCACAGCTAACTATGGCTACACCTTC. This gives the protein CASGTITANYGYTF.

This chain joins TRBV27 and TRBJ1-2; tentative D call: TRBD1 (5 bases). The CDR3 consists of 14 residues. V was cut by 6 bases and J by 2 bases, with 13 bases left in between. Germline V gene data show CDR1 as MNHEY and CDR2 as SMNVEV (reference sequence). The CDR3 nucleotides read TGTGCCAGCAGCCCACCGGACATCAACTATGGCTACACCTTC. Translated: CASSPPDINYGYTF.

The V call is TRBV3-1 (or the pseudogene TRBV3-2), the J call TRBJ1-5, with D perhaps TRBD1 (5 bases). CDR3 size: 14 residues. The V gene's germline CDR1 is LGHDT and CDR2 YNNKEL (reference sequence). V was trimmed by 3 bases and J by 7 bases, leaving 13 bases between them. CDR3 DNA: TGTGCCAGCAGCCAGGTCCAGGGTACACAGCCCCAGCATTTT. Its protein is CASSQVQGTQPQHF.

This clone was seen a few times. The J gene is TRBJ1-2, the V gene TRBV5-1; TRBD1 matches at 8 bases. The germline gives CDR1 SGHRS, CDR2 YFSETQ. V gave up 2 bases and J gave up 8 bases; unmatched junction bases: 5. The CDR3 has 13 amino acids. The CDR3 DNA sequence: TGCGCCAGCAGCTTTGACAGGGGATTAGGCTACACCTTC. Its protein is CASSFDRGLGYTF.

The CDR3 loop reads CASSRENYEQYF. The DNA for the CDR3 is TGTGCCAGCAGCCGGGAGAACTACGAGCAGTACTTC. This chain joins TRBV11-2 and TRBJ2-7, with D maybe TRBD2 (6 bases). Deletions cut 5 bases from V and 3 bases from J, with 8 bases between. This CDR3 has 12 residues. The germline V gene has CDR1 SGHAT and CDR2 FQNNGV.

This chain links TRBV7-9 with TRBJ1-1; D gene unclear. The germline gives CDR1 SEHNR, CDR2 FQNEAQ (reference sequence). V dropped 3 bases and J dropped 4 bases, with 9 bases sitting between them. This CDR3 contains 13 residues. The CDR3 region is CASSLEAGTEAFF. CDR3 in DNA: TGTGCCAGCAGCTTGGAGGCGGGCACTGAAGCTTTCTTT. Full variable domain (outside the CDR3, taken from reference TRBV7-9 and TRBJ1-1): DTGVSQNPRHKITKRGQNVTFRCDPISEHNRLYWYRQTLGQGPEFLTYFQNEAQLEKSRLLSDRFSAERPKGSFSTLEIQRTEQGDSAMYLCASSLEAGTEAFFGQGTRLTVV.

CDR3 nucleotide sequence: TGTGCCAGCAGTTACCTCGGACAGGAGAGTGCTGAAGCTTTCTTT. As protein: CASSYLGQESAEAFF. V is TRBV6-2 or TRBV6-3 and J is TRBJ1-1; 7 bases are a match to TRBD1. Trimming at V came to 2 bases and at J to 6 bases, leaving 9 bases not matched to a gene. The CDR3 extends over 15 amino acids. Germline-derived CDR1 and CDR2 are MNHEY and SVGEGT.

The J gene is TRBJ1-1, the V gene TRBV3-1 (or the pseudogene TRBV3-2); the D is unclear. The V gene's germline CDR1 is LGHDT and CDR2 YNNKEL (reference sequence). This CDR3 has 17 residues. V lost 1 base and J lost 0, with 15 bases in between. The CDR3 sequence is CASSQARGYNLNTEAFF. The CDR3 bases are TGTGCCAGCAGCCAAGCTCGAGGATACAATTTGAACACTGAAGCTTTCTTT.

The chain links TRBV7-6 to TRBJ1-1, with 10 positions matching TRBD1. The length of the CDR3 is 17 residues. Germline assignment: CDR1 SGHVS and CDR2 FNYEAQ. Trimming at V came to 5 bases and at J to 7 bases, leaving 16 bases not matched to a gene. CDR3 sequence reads: CASSQLELGTGDREAFF. CDR3 sequence (DNA): TGTGCCAGCAGCCAATTAGAACTCGGGACAGGGGACCGTGAAGCTTTCTTT.

The chain employs TRBV6-4 and TRBJ2-2; 7 bases are a match to TRBD1. CDR3 size: 16 residues. Trimming removed 6 bases from V and 3 bases from J; junction bases left unmatched: 10. The germline CDR1 and CDR2 sequences are MRHNA and SNTAGT. CDR3 amino acids: CASSPRQGPHTGELFF. DNA of the CDR3: TGTGCCAGCAGCCCCCGACAGGGACCACACACCGGGGAGCTGTTTTTT.

V gene TRBV9 combines with J gene TRBJ2-3, with 7 bases fitting TRBD1. CDR1 and CDR2 from the germline V gene are SGDLS and YYNGEE. The CDR3 contains 15 residues. Germline trimming cut 5 bases from V and 0 bases from J; bases unmatched to any gene: 6. CDR3 sequence: CASSLEGASTDTQYF. The CDR3 region has the DNA TGTGCCAGCAGTTTAGAGGGGGCTAGCACAGATACGCAGTATTTT.

The chain employs TRBV5-6 and TRBJ2-7; no firm D call. Trimming cost V 2 bases and J 0 bases, with 9 bases left between them. This CDR3 is 14 amino acids long. Germline-derived CDR1 and CDR2 are SGHDT and YYEEEE. The CDR3: CASSFDVSSYEQYF. The CDR3 nucleotides read TGTGCCAGCAGCTTTGATGTTAGCTCCTACGAGCAGTACTTC. The variable domain in full, with the rest retrieved from reference TRBV5-6 and TRBJ2-7, is DAGVTQSPTHLIKTRGQQVTLRCSPKSGHDTVSWYQQALGQGPQFIFQYYEEEERQRGNFPDRFSGHQFPNYSSELNVNALLLGDSALYLCASSFDVSSYEQYFGPGTRLTVT.

The chain uses TRBV7-9 and TRBJ2-1, with 9 bases identical to TRBD1. With V trimmed by 2 bases and J by 5 bases, 10 bases remained unmatched. Germline CDR1 SEHNR, CDR2 FQNEAQ (reference sequence). The CDR3 spans 17 residues. CDR3 coding DNA: TGTGCCAGCAGCTTAAGCACCGGGACAGGGCTTCACAATGAGCAGTTCTTC. Encoded protein: CASSLSTGTGLHNEQFF.

The chain joins TRBV2 to TRBJ2-7; D may be TRBD2 (6 bases). Germline V CDR1 and CDR2: SNHLY, FYNNEI. V was shortened by 0 bases and J by 0 bases, with 6 bases between the two germline ends. The CDR3 covers 14 residues. The DNA of the CDR3 is TGTGCCAGCAGTGAAGCTAGCGGCTCCTACGAGCAGTACTTC. It specifies CASSEASGSYEQYF.

On this clone: Different DNA sequences within this sample yield the same CDR3. The chain links TRBV30 to TRBJ1-5; TRBD1 is a possible D gene (6 bases). Trimming removed 1 base from V and 0 bases from J, with 10 bases in between. In germline, CDR1 is GTSNPN, CDR2 SVGIG (reference sequence). The CDR3 runs 15 residues. CDR3 region: CAWSAGQNSNQPQHF. CDR3 bases: TGTGCCTGGAGTGCAGGACAGAATAGCAATCAGCCCCAGCATTTT. The complete variable domain, with remaining parts taken from reference TRBV30 and TRBJ1-5, reads SQTIHQWPATLVQPVGSPLSLECTVEGTSNPNLYWYRQAAGRGLQLLFYSVGIGQISSEVPQNLSASRPQDRQFILSSKKLLLSDSGFYLCAWSAGQNSNQPQHFGDGTRLSIL.

V is TRBV5-6 and J is TRBJ2-5; TRBD2 matches 15 bases. From germline, CDR1 is SGHDT and CDR2 YYEEEE. V shed 4 bases, J shed 0 bases, and the junction held 7 bases outside the gene matches. The CDR3 loop spans 18 amino acids. DNA of the CDR3: TGTGCCAGCAGCCCCTTGGGACTAGCGGGGGGTCACCAAGAGACCCAGTACTTC. Amino acid sequence: CASSPLGLAGGHQETQYF.

This chain uses TRBV4-2 with TRBJ1-1, with D possibly matching TRBD1 (6 bases). V lost 0 bases and J 6 bases, leaving 20 bases between the germline ends. Germline V gene data show CDR1 as LGHNA and CDR2 as YNFKEQ. The CDR3 totals 17 residues. The CDR3, as DNA: TGTGCCAGCAGCCAAGAGACAGGAATAGTAAGTTCGTCTGAAGCTTTCTTT. Protein sequence: CASSQETGIVSSSEAFF.

The chain joins TRBV10-3 to TRBJ1-2, with a tentative D call TRBD1 (5 bases). The germline gives CDR1 ENHRY, CDR2 SYGVKD. The CDR3 covers 11 residues. V was shortened by 7 bases and J by 8 bases, with 11 bases between the two germline ends. The CDR3 DNA follows: TGTGCCATCAAGGGGATAGAAGGCTACACCTTC. Its protein is CAIKGIEGYTF.

This clone is a singleton in its sample. The chain links TRBV6-2 or TRBV6-3 to TRBJ1-6; D gene ambiguous. V was cut by 0 bases and J by 12 bases, with 6 bases left in between. In germline, CDR1 is MNHEY, CDR2 SVGEGT. CDR3 length: 12 residues. The CDR3 is CASSYSNRPLHF. CDR3 bases: TGTGCCAGCAGTTACTCGAATAGACCCCTCCACTTT.

V usage is TRBV7-6 and J usage is TRBJ2-1; D perhaps matches TRBD2 (5 bases). V lost 1 base and J 4 bases, leaving 11 bases between the germline ends. Germline CDR1 is SGHVS and CDR2 is FNYEAQ. This CDR3 spans 15 amino acids. The CDR3 here is CASSLGPPGYNEQFF. CDR3 nucleotides: TGTGCCAGCAGCTTAGGACCGCCGGGGTACAATGAGCAGTTCTTC.

Comments on this clone: At the DNA level, this CDR3 is encoded by other sequences in the same sample as well. The V call is TRBV4-1, the J call TRBJ2-7; D call uncertain. CDR1 and CDR2 (germline): MGHRA, YSYEKL. This CDR3 spans 14 amino acids. V lost 4 bases and J 4 bases, leaving 14 bases between the germline ends. The CDR3 sequence is CASSPTGRAYEQYF. The CDR3 bases are TGCGCCAGCAGCCCGACTGGCCGAGCGTACGAGCAGTACTTC.

This chain connects TRBV5-6 to TRBJ1-2; TRBD1 matches 7 bases. The CDR3 contains 14 residues. V trimming: 1 base; J trimming: 6 bases; junction bases outside the gene matches: 6. Germline loops: CDR1 SGHDT, CDR2 YYEEEE. CDR3 region: CASSLTGRGDGYTF. CDR3 nucleotides: TGTGCCAGCAGCTTGACGGGCAGGGGGGATGGCTACACCTTC.

This clone came up a few times. The rearrangement uses TRBV4-2 and TRBJ1-1; perhaps TRBD1 as D (5 bases). Germline loops: CDR1 LGHNA, CDR2 YNFKEQ. The CDR3 contains 14 residues. Trimming pared 5 bases from V and 4 bases from J, leaving 14 bases between. Here the CDR3 DNA reads TGTGCCAGCAGCGGTGACACTGGGGCCACTGAAGCTTTCTTT. It specifies CASSGDTGATEAFF.

This sequence joins TRBV7-3 and TRBJ2-7, with TRBD2 identical over 11 bases. CDR1 SGHTA and CDR2 FQGTGA come from the germline V gene. The V segment lost 5 bases and the J segment 5 bases; nucleotides outside the gene matches: 8. The CDR3 runs 15 residues. Here the CDR3 reads CASSRLAGGLDEQYF. In nucleotides, the CDR3 is TGTGCCAGCAGCCGCTTAGCGGGGGGGCTTGACGAGCAGTACTTC.

The V and J genes are TRBV5-4 and TRBJ1-1; the match to TRBD1 covers 7 bases. The germline CDR1 and CDR2 sequences are SGHNT and YYREEE (reference sequence). This CDR3 has 13 residues. The V gene end was trimmed by 4 bases and the J gene end by 10 bases; junction bases not matched to a gene: 10. CDR3 sequence reads: CASSPQQGRGAFF. In nucleotides, the CDR3 is TGTGCCAGCAGCCCGCAACAGGGGCGAGGAGCTTTCTTT.

This chain uses TRBV12-5 with TRBJ2-3, with 10 bases lining up with TRBD2. CDR1 is LGHNT, CDR2 FRNRAP, per germline. CDR3 length equals 18 residues. The V gene end was trimmed by 6 bases and the J gene end by 3 bases; junction bases not matched to a gene: 15. CDR3 DNA sequence: TGTGCTAGTGGACAGGGTACGGGACTAGCGATTGTTACAGATACGCAGTATTTT. Its translation is CASGQGTGLAIVTDTQYF. Together with reference TRBV12-5 and TRBJ2-3, the CDR3 gives the full variable domain: DARVTQTPRHKVTEMGQEVTMRCQPILGHNTVFWYRQTMMQGLELLAYFRNRAPLDDSGMPKDRFSAEMPDATLATLKIQPSEPRDSAVYFCASGQGTGLAIVTDTQYFGPGTRLTVL.

This chain joins TRBV3-1 (or the pseudogene TRBV3-2) and TRBJ2-7; 9 bases match TRBD1. J gave up 4 bases and V 4 bases, and 11 bases lay outside the gene matches. CDR3 length equals 16 residues. The germline CDR1 and CDR2 sequences are LGHDT and YNNKEL (reference sequence). The CDR3 protein is CASSRGQGTPLYEQYF. CDR3 coding DNA: TGTGCCAGCAGCCGGGGACAGGGAACTCCCTTATACGAGCAGTACTTC.

V usage is TRBV6-4 and J usage is TRBJ1-1; 7 bases fit TRBD1. Germline loops: CDR1 MRHNA, CDR2 SNTAGT. This CDR3 has 14 residues. The junction had 6 bases not matched to a gene; V was cut back by 6 bases and J by 2 bases. CDR3 sequence (DNA): TGTGCCAGCAGACCAGGGGGTTTCAACACTGAAGCTTTCTTT. It codes for CASRPGGFNTEAFF.

The V gene is TRBV7-6, the J gene TRBJ1-1; no definite D call. The CDR3 spans 16 residues. Germline V lookup: CDR1 SGHVS, CDR2 FNYEAQ. Trimming removed 4 bases from V and 1 base from J, with 16 bases in between. CDR3 coding DNA: TGTGCCAGCAGCTCGTCGGTTCGTACCGGGAACACTGAAGCTTTCTTT. Residues: CASSSSVRTGNTEAFF.

The chain combines TRBV19 with TRBJ1-2; a weak D match, TRBD1 (5 bases). Germline CDR1 is LNHDA and CDR2 is SQIVND (reference sequence). CDR3 size: 12 residues. V lost 3 bases and J 5 bases, leaving 7 bases between the germline ends. The CDR3: CASSIPGYGYTF. The CDR3 nucleotides are TGTGCCAGTAGTATCCCAGGGTATGGCTACACCTTC.